Below are 14 T cell receptor beta chains sequenced from a single sample in a study of human T cells and chemical hapten exposure. TCRdb re-called the RACE reads with MiXCR, one entry per CDR3 protein. This sample yields fewer than 300,000 distinct CDR3 sequences, of which 8.6% are seen a single time; 2% to 3% belongs to the top ten. Time point: pre-sensitization, week 0. Treatment denoted: therapeutic diphenylcyclopropenone sensitization with weekly scalp DPC. The source was whole blood, collected in connection with sensitization to the hapten diphenylcyclopropenone (DPC). The receptors come from a woman between 40 and 55 years old with alopecia areata. Some clones in this sample may be carry-over from other donors' samples.

The rearrangement links TRBV6-5 to TRBJ1-1, with a possible D match to TRBD1 (6 bases). Germline V gene lookup returns CDR1 MNHEY and CDR2 SVGAGI. The length of the CDR3 is 15 residues. Trimming removed 0 bases from V and 5 bases from J, with 13 bases in between. In DNA, the CDR3 is TGTGCCAGCAGTTACTCTGGACGGGGGGCAACTGAAGCTTTCTTT. Translated: CASSYSGRGATEAFF.

The table lists this clonotype with a few counts. Here the CDR3 reads CASLRDRGSTGELFF. Here the CDR3 DNA reads TGTGCCAGCCTGAGGGACAGGGGGAGCACCGGGGAGCTGTTTTTT. This chain connects TRBV28 to TRBJ2-2, with TRBD1 matching over 11 bases. There are 15 residues in the CDR3. V lost 8 bases to trimming and J lost 4 bases; unmatched junction nucleotides: 6. CDR1 is MDHEN, CDR2 SYDVKM, per germline.

This clonotype was counted a few times. The chain carries TRBV15 and TRBJ1-5; D perhaps matches TRBD1 (5 bases). This CDR3 is built from 15 residues. Germline V gene data show CDR1 as LNHNV and CDR2 as YYDKDF (reference sequence). The V and J ends lost 0 bases and 6 bases respectively, with 12 bases between them. The CDR3 protein is CATSREAGSGQPQHF. CDR3 nucleotides: TGTGCCACCAGCAGAGAAGCAGGGTCTGGTCAGCCCCAGCATTTT.

There are many counts of this clonotype. V gene TRBV6-2 or TRBV6-3 combines with J gene TRBJ1-5, with D possibly matching TRBD1 (5 bases). The CDR3 runs 14 residues. V lost 2 bases and J 7 bases, leaving 12 bases between the germline ends. Germline CDR1 reads MNHEY; CDR2 reads SVGEGT. The CDR3 protein is CASSYAGMDQPQHF. DNA of the CDR3: TGTGCCAGCAGTTACGCAGGGATGGACCAGCCCCAGCATTTT.

The CDR3 DNA reads TGTGCCAGCAGCTCCGGGGGTACTAGGGACTATGGCTACACCTTC. Translating it yields CASSSGGTRDYGYTF. V and J are TRBV5-4 and TRBJ1-2; D might be TRBD1 (5 bases). Trimming left V 3 bases short and J 3 bases short, with 15 bases between. The CDR3 spans 15 residues. CDR1 and CDR2 from the germline V gene are SGHNT and YYREEE (reference sequence).

This clonotype occurred many times. The chain is built from TRBV29-1 and TRBJ2-3; unclear D gene. V was shortened by 3 bases and J by 1 base, with 11 bases between the two germline ends. Germline CDR1 reads SQVTM; CDR2 reads ANQGSEA. This CDR3 spans 14 amino acids. This CDR3 is CSVDRPQGTDTQYF. Written as DNA, the CDR3 is TGCAGCGTTGACCGACCCCAGGGCACAGATACGCAGTATTTT.

This clonotype was seen only a few times. The chain is built from TRBV12-3 or TRBV12-4 and TRBJ1-2; no clear D. The V and J ends lost 7 bases and 5 bases respectively, with 14 bases between them. This CDR3 is built from 13 residues. This CDR3 is CASTQQLGYGYTF. The DNA of the CDR3 is TGTGCCAGCACCCAGCAATTAGGGTATGGCTACACCTTC.

This clonotype was detected many times. The chain links TRBV7-9 to TRBJ2-1; TRBD2 matches 9 bases. Unmatched junction bases numbered 20, after V lost 0 bases and J lost 5 bases. The CDR3 spans 21 residues. Germline V gives CDR1 SEHNR, CDR2 FQNEAQ (reference sequence). The CDR3 region has the DNA TGTGCCAGCAGCTTAGCGCTAGGGTTGGCGGGAGGGCTTCGGGCGGACAATGAGCAGTTCTTC. The encoded protein is CASSLALGLAGGLRADNEQFF.

This clonotype was picked up a small number of times. The chain employs TRBV6-6 and TRBJ1-5; 10 nucleotides align to TRBD1. The V gene's germline CDR1 is MNHNY and CDR2 SVGAGI (reference sequence). Trimming removed 5 bases from V and 0 bases from J; junction bases left unmatched: 10. The CDR3 covers 18 residues. CDR3 bases: TGTGCCAGCAGTGTGGACAGGGGGGATAGTTATAGCAATCAGCCCCAGCATTTT. Its protein product is CASSVDRGDSYSNQPQHF.

The V and J genes are TRBV6-5 and TRBJ1-1; D is perhaps TRBD1 (5 bases). The CDR3 contains 13 residues. The germline V and J ends were trimmed by 5 bases and 6 bases, with 13 bases remaining between them. Germline-derived CDR1 and CDR2 are MNHEY and SVGAGI. The CDR3, as DNA: TGTGCCAGCAGTCCCCGGGACGGTTCTGAAGCTTTCTTT. It yields the protein CASSPRDGSEAFF.

This chain links TRBV6-2 or TRBV6-3 with TRBJ2-5; 7 bases agree with TRBD2. Germline CDR1 and CDR2: MNHEY and SVGEGT. The ends lost 4 bases at V and 10 bases at J; junction bases unmatched: 3. This CDR3 is 11 amino acids long. CDR3 protein: CASSLREDQYF. As DNA, the CDR3 is TGTGCCAGCAGTTTACGGGAGGACCAGTACTTC.

This clonotype was found many times. V usage is TRBV4-2 and J usage is TRBJ2-5; either TRBD1 or TRBD2 may fit D (6 bases each). The CDR3 is made up of 16 amino acids. Deletions cut 0 bases from V and 2 bases from J, with 13 bases between. Germline-derived CDR1 and CDR2 are LGHNA and YNFKEQ. The CDR3 DNA reads as TGTGCCAGCAGCCAAGATGGCAGGGGAGGACAAGAGACCCAGTACTTC. The encoded protein is CASSQDGRGGQETQYF.

This clonotype has at least ten counts. The V gene is TRBV20-1, the J gene TRBJ2-1; D gene unclear. The V end lost 3 bases, the J end lost 5 bases, and 8 bases lay between the germline ends. CDR3 length: 12 amino acids. The V gene's germline CDR1 is DFQATT and CDR2 SNEGSKA (reference sequence). The CDR3 is CSASAGHNEQFF. CDR3 DNA: TGCAGTGCTAGCGCCGGCCACAATGAGCAGTTCTTC.

With respect to this clonotype: The junction differs from germline at one of its ends, possibly a read error. The chain uses TRBV6-2 or TRBV6-3 and TRBJ2-1; 8 bases are a match to TRBD2. This CDR3 contains 15 residues. From germline, CDR1 is MNHEY and CDR2 SVGEGT. CDR3 in DNA: TGTGCCAGCAGTTCGTCCGGGACTAGGTACAATAAGCAGTTCTTC. This gives the protein CASSSSGTRYNKQFF.